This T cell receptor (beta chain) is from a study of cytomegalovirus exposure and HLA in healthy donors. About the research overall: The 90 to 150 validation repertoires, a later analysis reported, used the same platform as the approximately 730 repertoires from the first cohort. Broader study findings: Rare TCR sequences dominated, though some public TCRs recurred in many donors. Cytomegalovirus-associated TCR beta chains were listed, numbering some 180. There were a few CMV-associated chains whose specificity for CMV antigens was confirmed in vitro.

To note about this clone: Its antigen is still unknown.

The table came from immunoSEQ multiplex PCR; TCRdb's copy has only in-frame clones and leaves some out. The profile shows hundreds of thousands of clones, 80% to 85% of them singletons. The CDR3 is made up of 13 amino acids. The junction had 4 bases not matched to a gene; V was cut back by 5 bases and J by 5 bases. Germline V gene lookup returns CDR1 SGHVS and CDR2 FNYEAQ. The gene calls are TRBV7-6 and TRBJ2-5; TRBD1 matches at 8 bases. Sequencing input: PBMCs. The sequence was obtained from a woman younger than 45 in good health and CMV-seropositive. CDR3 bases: TGTGCCAGCAGCCAGGACAGGGCGGAGACCCAGTACTTC. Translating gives CASSQDRAETQYF.